A selection of T cell receptor beta chains follows, all from one sample in a study of radiation and T cells in renal cell carcinoma. Sequenced by immunoSEQ multiplex PCR; TCRdb stores in-frame clones only, minus some. The data show about 160,000 clones, roughly nine tenths seen once. The specimen comprised blood, sampled from a patient whose treatment included radiotherapy and nephrectomy. The receptors derive from a woman between 65 and 79 years old with renal cell carcinoma. The CDR3 runs from the conserved cysteine through the conserved F or W. D genes are given only for firm matches. Only some rows state a clone size, as once, few, many or a class for expanded clones.

>14|NA|TRBV5-4|NA|TRBJ1-1
CASSRAVEGAEAFF
TGTGCCAGCAGCCGGGCCGTCGAGGGGGCTGAAGCTTTCTTT
>15|NA|TRBV5-1|TRBD1|TRBJ2-7
CASSLDGQASYEQYF
TGCGCCAGCAGCTTGGACGGACAGGCCTCCTACGAGCAGTACTTC
>14|NA|TRBV19|NA|TRBJ1-2
CATYNGFGVHGYTF
TGTGCCACCTACAACGGGTTTGGGGTCCATGGCTACACCTTC
>15|NA|TRBV7-3|TRBD2|TRBJ2-7
CASSLYSGGSYEQYF
TGTGCCAGCAGCTTATATAGCGGGGGCTCCTACGAGCAGTACTTC
>12|NA|TRBV6-5|NA|TRBJ1-2
CASSTGNGGYTF
TGTGCCAGCAGTACAGGGAATGGTGGCTACACCTTC
>14|NA|TRBV6-1|NA|TRBJ2-6
CASSTNSGANVLTF
TGTGCCAGCAGTACAAACTCTGGGGCCAACGTCCTGACTTTC
>15|NA|TRBV19|NA|TRBJ2-7
CASSIGRDRSHEQYF
TGTGCCAGTAGTATAGGGCGAGACAGGTCCCACGAGCAGTACTTC
>14|NA|TRBV15|TRBD2|TRBJ2-4
CATSRARGGNIQYF
TGTGCCACCAGCAGGGCCCGGGGGGGGAACATTCAGTACTTC
>14|NA|TRBV5-1|TRBD1|TRBJ2-1
CASSWGQGRDEQFF
TGCGCCAGCAGCTGGGGACAGGGTCGTGATGAGCAGTTCTTC
>13|NA|TRBV19|NA|TRBJ1-6
CASRELVGSPLHF
TGTGCCAGTCGTGAACTGGTCGGTTCACCCCTCCACTTT
>13|few|TRBV6-1|NA|TRBJ1-3
CASEGYSGNTIYF
TGTGCCAGCGAGGGGTACTCTGGAAACACCATATATTTT
>12|NA|TRBV25-1|NA|TRBJ1-3
CASSHPGNTIYF
TGTGCCAGCAGTCACCCTGGAAACACCATATATTTT
>16|NA|TRBV7-9|TRBD2|TRBJ2-1
CASSTYLAGLTLEQFF
TGTGCCAGCAGCACCTACCTAGCGGGGCTTACACTTGAGCAGTTCTTC
>17|NA|TRBV19|TRBD2|TRBJ2-4
CASSPRTAGGRGNIQYF
TGTGCCAGTAGCCCTCGAACGGCGGGGGGGCGGGGAAACATTCAGTACTTC
>14|NA|TRBV6-5|TRBD1|TRBJ1-5
CASSSGQGVGPQHF
TGTGCCAGCAGTTCGGGGCAGGGGGTAGGGCCCCAGCATTTT
>14|NA|TRBV5-1|NA|TRBJ2-7
CASSPWAFSYEQYF
TGCGCCAGCAGCCCCTGGGCCTTTTCCTACGAGCAGTACTTC
>12|NA|TRBV5-1|NA|TRBJ1-2
CASSYGSYGYTF
TGCGCCAGCAGCTACGGGAGCTATGGCTACACCTTC
>13|NA|TRBV6-6|NA|TRBJ2-1
CASSSRTDNEQFF
TGTGCCAGCAGTTCCCGGACGGATAATGAGCAGTTCTTC
>13|NA|TRBV30|NA|TRBJ2-5
CAFLRGPQETQYF
TGTGCCTTTTTGCGGGGGCCCCAAGAGACCCAGTACTTC
>13|NA|TRBV27|NA|TRBJ1-5
CASSFRDNQPQHF
TGTGCCAGCAGTTTCCGGGACAATCAGCCCCAGCATTTT
>11|NA|TRBV2|NA|TRBJ2-7
CASTRGNEQYF
TGTGCCAGCACCAGGGGCAACGAGCAGTACTTC
>15|NA|TRBV7-2|TRBD1|TRBJ1-2
CASSFGQGHGYGYTF
TGTGCCAGCAGCTTCGGACAGGGCCATGGGTATGGCTACACCTTC
>15|NA|TRBV28|TRBD1|TRBJ2-7
CASRDAGTGTYEQYF
TGTGCCAGCAGAGATGCCGGGACAGGTACCTACGAGCAGTACTTC
>11|NA|TRBV5-4|NA|TRBJ1-1
CASSQTTEAFF
TGTGCCAGCAGCCAAACCACTGAAGCTTTCTTT
>11|few|TRBV19|NA|TRBJ1-2
CAVRRGFGYTF
TGTGCCGTTAGGAGGGGCTTTGGCTACACCTTC
>14|NA|TRBV25-1|TRBD1|TRBJ1-1
CASSGTGVGVEAFF
TGTGCCAGCAGTGGGACAGGGGTTGGGGTTGAAGCTTTCTTT
>14|NA|TRBV19|NA|TRBJ1-1
CASRRQSMNTEAFF
TGTGCCAGTAGAAGACAGTCGATGAACACTGAAGCTTTCTTT
>16|NA|TRBV4-1|NA|TRBJ1-2
CASTQTESRQNYGYTF
TGCGCCAGCACCCAGACTGAATCCCGTCAAAACTATGGCTACACCTTC
>13|NA|TRBV7-2|TRBD1|TRBJ2-7
CASTRTGPYEQYF
TGTGCCAGCACCCGGACAGGCCCCTACGAGCAGTACTTC
>13|once|TRBV11-3|NA|TRBJ2-5
CASSRRIQETQYF
TGTGCCAGCAGTAGGCGGATCCAAGAGACCCAGTACTTC
>15|few|TRBV15|TRBD1|TRBJ1-1
CATSRTGTVNTEAFF
TGTGCCACCAGCAGGACCGGGACAGTGAACACTGAAGCTTTCTTT
>15|NA|TRBV6-6|TRBD1|TRBJ2-3
CASSYGQGAADTQYF
TGTGCCAGCAGTTACGGGCAGGGGGCGGCAGATACGCAGTATTTT
>18|NA|TRBV5-1|TRBD1|TRBJ1-2
CASSPPRDRDAANYGYTF
TGCGCCAGCAGCCCACCCCGGGACAGGGACGCAGCTAACTATGGCTACACCTTC
>21|NA|TRBV2|TRBD1|TRBJ2-7
CASSEGPPGQGARTFSYEQYF
TGTGCCAGCAGTGAAGGCCCCCCGGGACAGGGGGCTAGGACCTTCTCCTACGAGCAGTACTTC
>16|few|TRBV18|TRBD1|TRBJ2-2
CASSPQGARNTGELFF
TGTGCCAGCTCACCACAGGGGGCGCGGAACACCGGGGAGCTGTTTTTT
>12|NA|TRBV9|NA|TRBJ1-2
CASSVVGGGYTF
TGTGCCAGCAGCGTAGTGGGCGGAGGCTACACCTTC
>14|NA|TRBV4-1|TRBD1|TRBJ2-7
CASKRETGAYEQYF
TGCGCCAGCAAAAGGGAAACAGGGGCTTACGAGCAGTACTTC
>14|NA|TRBV10-2|NA|TRBJ2-7
CASRPGHLSYEQYF
TGCGCCAGCCGCCCGGGACATTTATCCTACGAGCAGTACTTC
>16|NA|TRBV9|NA|TRBJ2-5
CASSAQPLQGKETQYF
TGTGCCAGCAGCGCTCAACCTTTACAGGGAAAGGAGACCCAGTACTTC
>14|NA|TRBV11-1|NA|TRBJ2-2
CASSFGGNTGELFF
TGTGCCAGCAGCTTCGGCGGGAACACCGGGGAGCTGTTTTTT
>12|once|TRBV5-5|TRBD1|TRBJ1-2
CASRGQGDRYTF
TGTGCCAGCAGGGGACAGGGAGATCGCTACACCTTC
>16|NA|TRBV14|NA|TRBJ2-7
CASSLPGHLSPYEQYF
TGTGCCAGCAGCCTACCGGGACACCTGAGCCCCTACGAGCAGTACTTC
>13|NA|TRBV28|NA|TRBJ1-5
CASVPGGRQPQHF
TGTGCCAGCGTCCCTGGGGGAAGACAGCCCCAGCATTTT
>16|few|TRBV4-2|NA|TRBJ2-1
CASSQVGAGQYNEQFF
TGTGCCAGCAGCCAAGTAGGCGCGGGGCAGTACAATGAGCAGTTCTTC
>14|NA|TRBV2|NA|TRBJ1-1
CASSVPSGNTEAFF
TGTGCCAGCAGTGTCCCCTCGGGGAACACTGAAGCTTTCTTT
>13|NA|TRBV6-1|NA|TRBJ2-1
CASSELARNEQFF
TGTGCCAGCAGTGAGTTAGCAAGGAATGAGCAGTTCTTC
>13|NA|TRBV30|NA|TRBJ2-5
CAWNGVAKETQYF
TGTGCCTGGAACGGGGTAGCGAAGGAGACCCAGTACTTC
>17|NA|TRBV9|TRBD2|TRBJ2-1
CASSASSGGSSYNEQFF
TGTGCCAGCAGCGCTTCTAGCGGGGGGAGCTCCTACAATGAGCAGTTCTTC
>15|NA|TRBV19|NA|TRBJ1-5
CASSMTVYSNQPQHF
TGTGCCAGTAGTATGACAGTCTATAGCAATCAGCCCCAGCATTTT
>16|NA|TRBV18|NA|TRBJ1-5
CASSPSGPSGNQPQHF
TGTGCCAGCTCACCTAGCGGACCTTCGGGCAATCAGCCCCAGCATTTT
>18|NA|TRBV4-3|NA|TRBJ1-1
CASSLSITGRGPNTEAFF
TGCGCCAGCAGCCTCTCAATAACGGGGCGGGGACCTAACACTGAAGCTTTCTTT
>16|NA|TRBV6-5|NA|TRBJ1-6
CASSSPDSFYNSPLHF
TGTGCCAGCAGTTCCCCGGACAGTTTCTATAATTCACCCCTCCACTTT
>15|NA|TRBV28|NA|TRBJ1-4
CASSLTGGVDEKLFF
TGTGCCAGCAGTCTGACAGGAGGGGTGGATGAAAAACTGTTTTTT
>14|NA|TRBV7-3|TRBD1|TRBJ2-5
CASSPGGRVQTQYF
TGTGCCAGCAGCCCAGGGGGAAGGGTCCAGACCCAGTACTTC